Presented here are 32 T cell receptor beta chains from one specimen sequenced in a study of CD8+ T cells in alopecia areata. Reverse transcription of extracted RNA yielded cDNA, which provided the sequencing template. Repertoires were generated with immunoSEQ multiplex PCR, while TCRdb's copy carries only in-frame clones and drops some. The table lists around 210,000 clones, roughly 50% of them singletons. Input material: CD8+ T cells sorted from blood. These receptors were collected from a human donor in good health.

V gene TRBV11-2 combines with J gene TRBJ2-1; 11 bases align to TRBD1. CDR3 length equals 15 residues. Germline trimming cut 5 bases from V and 9 bases from J; bases unmatched to any gene: 9. Germline CDR1 and CDR2: SGHAT and FQNNGV. The DNA of the CDR3 is TGTGCCAGCAGCCCGGGACAGGGGGTTAACAGTGAGCAGTTCTTC. Translation gives CASSPGQGVNSEQFF.

This chain connects TRBV7-8 to TRBJ2-5; either TRBD1 or TRBD2 may fit D (5 bases each). Germline V lookup: CDR1 SGHVS, CDR2 FQNEAQ. Trimming shortened V by 3 bases and J by 0 bases, and 8 bases separated the two germline ends. This CDR3 contains 14 residues. The CDR3: CASSFWGNQETQYF. DNA of the CDR3: TGTGCCAGCAGCTTCTGGGGGAACCAAGAGACCCAGTACTTC.

This clone has more than one count but fewer than ten. The V and J genes are TRBV5-4 and TRBJ2-7; the D gene could be TRBD1 or TRBD2 (6 bases each). CDR3 size: 15 residues. V lost 2 bases to trimming and J lost 5 bases, with 17 bases between them. Germline loops: CDR1 SGHNT, CDR2 YYREEE (reference sequence). CDR3 bases: TGTGCCAGCAGCTTTGTGGGGGGCCCCTCGGACGAGCAGTACTTC. Its translation is CASSFVGGPSDEQYF. Complete variable domain (other parts from reference TRBV5-4 and TRBJ2-7): ETGVTQSPTHLIKTRGQQVTLRCSSQSGHNTVSWYQQALGQGPQFIFQYYREEENGRGNFPPRFSGLQFPNYSSELNVNALELDDSALYLCASSFVGGPSDEQYFGPGTRLTVT.

This clone was counted between two and nine times. The J gene is TRBJ1-4, the V gene TRBV6-5; D not certain. The V end was cut by 5 bases, the J end by 5 bases, with 15 bases between. This CDR3 has 15 amino acids. Germline V gives CDR1 MNHEY, CDR2 SVGAGI. The CDR3 region has the DNA TGTGCCAGCAGTCCACAAGGCATTCTAAATGAAAAACTGTTTTTT. It specifies CASSPQGILNEKLFF.

This clone was seen a few times. The CDR3: CASSSEASGHNEQFF. The DNA of the CDR3 is TGTGCCAGCAGCTCGGAGGCTAGCGGGCACAATGAGCAGTTCTTC. V usage is TRBV7-9 and J usage is TRBJ2-1, with TRBD2 matching over 8 bases. V lost 4 bases to trimming and J lost 5 bases; unmatched junction nucleotides: 7. This CDR3 comprises 15 residues. CDR1 is SEHNR, CDR2 FQNEAQ, per germline (reference sequence).

This clone was seen at least ten times. The chain recombines TRBV27 with TRBJ1-1; D remains unclear. Trimming stripped 6 bases from V and 4 bases from J, with 21 bases between. Per the germline V gene, CDR1 is MNHEY and CDR2 is SMNVEV (reference sequence). The CDR3 contains 16 residues. The CDR3 is CASSPERRDESTEAFF. CDR3 nucleotide sequence: TGTGCCAGCAGCCCCGAGAGGAGGGATGAGAGCACTGAAGCTTTCTTT.

This chain connects TRBV2 to TRBJ2-1, with 11 bases lining up with TRBD2. Trimming cost V 6 bases and J 0 bases; bases outside gene matches: 7. CDR1 is SNHLY, CDR2 FYNNEI, per germline. There are 17 residues in the CDR3. The CDR3 nucleotides are TGTGCCAGCAGGGGTTTAGCGGGGGGGATCTCCTACAATGAGCAGTTCTTC. Amino acid sequence: CASRGLAGGISYNEQFF. The full variable domain, with the rest looked up from reference TRBV2 and TRBJ2-1, is EPEVTQTPSHQVTQMGQEVILRCVPISNHLYFYWYRQILGQKVEFLVSFYNNEISEKSEIFDDQFSVERPDGSNFTLKIRSTKLEDSAMYFCASRGLAGGISYNEQFFGPGTRLTVL.

The chain has TRBV6-5 and TRBJ2-2; no clear D gene. The germline gives CDR1 MNHEY, CDR2 SVGAGI. The CDR3 consists of 12 residues. V was trimmed by 4 bases and J by 7 bases, leaving 7 bases between them. Written as DNA, the CDR3 is TGTGCCAGCAGTTTCATATACGGGGAGCTGTTTTTT. Translated: CASSFIYGELFF.

This clone was detected a few times. The J gene is TRBJ2-5, the V gene TRBV7-8; TRBD2 aligns across 12 bases. The J segment lost 3 bases and the V segment lost 6 bases, leaving 11 bases of the junction unmatched. CDR1 and CDR2 (germline): SGHVS, FQNEAQ. The CDR3 loop spans 17 amino acids. CDR3 nucleotide sequence: TGTGCCAGCAGACTCAGGACTAGCGGGGAAGAAAAAGAGACCCAGTACTTC. The encoded protein is CASRLRTSGEEKETQYF.

There are a few counts of this clone. The J gene is TRBJ2-7, the V gene TRBV4-1, with a tentative D call TRBD2 (7 bases). Trimming took 5 bases from V and 2 from J, leaving 13 bases between them. The germline V gene has CDR1 MGHRA and CDR2 YSYEKL. CDR3 length equals 14 residues. The CDR3 bases are TGCGCCAGCAGCGACCTGGGGGGGCCCTACGAGCAGTACTTC. Amino acids: CASSDLGGPYEQYF.

CDR3 in DNA: TGTGCCAGCAGTGGACAGGGCCCTAATGAAAAACTGTTTTTT. This translates into CASSGQGPNEKLFF. This rearrangement joins TRBV25-1 to TRBJ1-4; 7 positions agree with TRBD1. The CDR3 spans 14 residues. Germline-derived CDR1 and CDR2 are MGHDK and SYGVNS. J was trimmed by 3 bases and V by 4 bases; bases with no gene match: 2.

The V call is TRBV29-1, the J call TRBJ2-3, with 11 bases identical to TRBD2. The CDR3 spans 14 residues. The V gene's germline CDR1 is SQVTM and CDR2 ANQGSEA. V lost 7 bases, J lost 4 bases, and 7 bases stayed unmatched. This CDR3 is CSASSGGRADTQYF. CDR3 DNA: TGCAGCGCCTCTAGCGGGGGGCGGGCAGATACGCAGTATTTT.

V and J are TRBV5-5 and TRBJ2-2; TRBD1 might be the D (6 bases). This CDR3 comprises 16 residues. The V and J ends lost 0 bases and 3 bases respectively, with 12 bases between them. Germline V CDR1 and CDR2: SGHKS, YYEKEE (reference sequence). The CDR3 region is CASSLAKGVDTGELFF. The CDR3 DNA follows: TGTGCCAGCAGCTTGGCTAAGGGGGTGGACACCGGGGAGCTGTTTTTT.

The chain is built from TRBV4-2 and TRBJ1-5; no definite D call. V shed 0 bases and J shed 4 bases, with 10 bases lying between them. CDR3 length equals 15 residues. Germline CDR1 reads LGHNA; CDR2 reads YNFKEQ. The CDR3 DNA reads TGTGCCAGCAGCCAAGAAGAGGGTACTAATCAGCCCCAGCATTTT. The encoded protein is CASSQEEGTNQPQHF.

The chain recombines TRBV15 with TRBJ1-2, with 8 positions matching TRBD1. The CDR3 spans 14 residues. Germline values: CDR1 LNHNV, CDR2 YYDKDF (reference sequence). V lost 3 bases and J lost 3; bases outside the gene matches: 3. CDR3 sequence reads: CATSSRTGYYGYTF. The DNA of the CDR3 is TGTGCCACCAGCAGCCGGACAGGGTACTATGGCTACACCTTC. Together with reference TRBV15 and TRBJ1-2, the CDR3 gives the full variable domain: DAMVIQNPRYQVTQFGKPVTLSCSQTLNHNVMYWYQQKSSQAPKLLFHYYDKDFNNEADTPDNFQSRRPNTSFCFLDIRSPGLGDTAMYLCATSSRTGYYGYTFGSGTRLTVV.

A word on this clone: Other DNA sequences in the sample encode the same CDR3. The V gene is TRBV9, the J gene TRBJ2-7; D might be TRBD2 (6 bases). The CDR3 is 14 amino acids. Looked up from germline, CDR1 is SGDLS and CDR2 is YYNGEE. The V gene lost 0 bases and the J gene lost 1 base, with 8 bases spanning the gap. The CDR3 loop is CASSVGGDSYEQYF. In nucleotides, the CDR3 is TGTGCCAGCAGCGTAGGCGGGGATTCCTACGAGCAGTACTTC.

This clone turned up a few times. V is TRBV15 and J is TRBJ2-3; D is perhaps TRBD2 (5 bases). CDR1 LNHNV and CDR2 YYDKDF come from the germline V gene (reference sequence). The CDR3 loop spans 14 amino acids. V lost 1 base to trimming and J lost 0 bases, with 5 bases between them. CDR3 protein: CATSRAGSTDTQYF. CDR3 in DNA: TGTGCCACCAGCAGAGCGGGGAGCACAGATACGCAGTATTTT.

This clone was picked up a small number of times. The same CDR3 is also encoded by other DNA sequences in this sample. The chain uses TRBV27 and TRBJ1-1; D gene uncertain. V was shortened by 0 bases and J by 1 base, with 3 bases between the two germline ends. There are 13 residues in the CDR3. Per germline, CDR1 MNHEY and CDR2 SMNVEV (reference sequence). The CDR3, as DNA: TGTGCCAGCAGTTTATCCAAGAACACTGAAGCTTTCTTT. This gives the protein CASSLSKNTEAFF.

The chain links TRBV9 to TRBJ2-3, with unresolved D. Trimming shortened V by 0 bases and J by 4 bases, and 9 bases separated the two germline ends. The CDR3 spans 14 residues. Germline CDR1 reads SGDLS; CDR2 reads YYNGEE. In DNA form, the CDR3 reads TGTGCCAGCAGCGTAGATGGCAGTGCAGATACGCAGTATTTT. This sequence encodes CASSVDGSADTQYF. Drawing the rest from reference TRBV9 and TRBJ2-3, the complete variable domain is DSGVTQTPKHLITATGQRVTLRCSPRSGDLSVYWYQQSLDQGLQFLIQYYNGEERAKGNILERFSAQQFPDLHSELNLSSLELGDSALYFCASSVDGSADTQYFGPGTRLTVL.

This chain joins TRBV4-1 and TRBJ1-2; D perhaps matches TRBD1 (6 bases). From germline, CDR1 is MGHRA and CDR2 YSYEKL. The germline V and J ends were trimmed by 3 bases and 7 bases, with 9 bases remaining between them. The CDR3 loop spans 12 amino acids. The CDR3 nucleotides are TGCGCCAGCAGCCAGGGGGCGGCTGGCTACACCTTC. It specifies CASSQGAAGYTF.

This clone was recorded only once. The chain has TRBV4-1 and TRBJ2-5, with a possible D match to TRBD2 (5 bases). Trimming took off 1 base at V and 5 bases at J, with 11 bases between the two ends. The germline V gene has CDR1 MGHRA and CDR2 YSYEKL. The CDR3 spans 14 residues. CDR3 sequence reads: CASSQVSGEETQYF. The CDR3 DNA reads as TGCGCCAGCAGCCAAGTCTCCGGGGAGGAGACCCAGTACTTC.

V usage is TRBV6-5 and J usage is TRBJ1-1; 8 nucleotides agree with TRBD1. The length of the CDR3 is 13 residues. Per germline, CDR1 MNHEY and CDR2 SVGAGI. The V and J ends lost 8 bases and 10 bases, in that order; junction bases with no gene match: 12. Written as DNA, the CDR3 is TGTGCCAGCCGGGGCAGGGGGCTTGAGGGAGCTTTCTTT. The encoded protein is CASRGRGLEGAFF.

The gene calls are TRBV4-1 and TRBJ2-7, with D uncertain. CDR1 is MGHRA, CDR2 YSYEKL, per germline. V was pared by 0 bases and J by 6 bases, with 15 bases between. This CDR3 is built from 15 residues. CDR3 sequence reads: CASSQEVLTPVEQYF. The CDR3 nucleotides are TGCGCCAGCAGCCAAGAGGTCCTAACCCCCGTCGAGCAGTACTTC.

The rearrangement joins TRBV29-1 to TRBJ2-1; no clear D. Trimming stripped 0 bases from V and 9 bases from J, with 6 bases between. The CDR3 runs 11 residues. CDR1 and CDR2 from the germline V gene are SQVTM and ANQGSEA. In DNA, the CDR3 is TGCAGCGTTGAAGAGGGGTTTGAGCAGTTCTTC. This sequence encodes CSVEEGFEQFF.

This clone showed up just a few times. The CDR3 region has the DNA TGTGCCAGCAGCTTAGGTGTAGGGGGCGGCGGCTACACCTTC. Protein sequence: CASSLGVGGGGYTF. V and J are TRBV7-9 and TRBJ1-2, with 7 positions matching TRBD1. CDR3 length equals 14 residues. The V and J ends lost 1 base and 8 bases, in that order; junction bases with no gene match: 7. CDR1 SEHNR and CDR2 FQNEAQ come from the germline V gene (reference sequence). Supplemented by reference TRBV7-9 and TRBJ1-2, the full variable domain reads DTGVSQNPRHKITKRGQNVTFRCDPISEHNRLYWYRQTLGQGPEFLTYFQNEAQLEKSRLLSDRFSAERPKGSFSTLEIQRTEQGDSAMYLCASSLGVGGGGYTFGSGTRLTVV.

The chain links TRBV6-1 to TRBJ2-1; D is undetermined. The CDR3 extends over 10 amino acids. Germline V gives CDR1 MNHNS, CDR2 SASEGT. V was cut by 8 bases and J by 13 bases, with 12 bases left in between. CDR3: CASGVGSQFF. The CDR3 DNA follows: TGTGCCAGCGGGGTAGGCTCTCAGTTCTTC.

The chain recombines TRBV29-1 with TRBJ1-2; a weak D match, TRBD1 (5 bases). CDR3 length: 13 amino acids. Germline CDR1 is SQVTM and CDR2 is ANQGSEA. V lost 4 bases, J lost 6 bases, and 15 bases lay in between. The CDR3 reads CSVVGGEANGYTF. The CDR3 nucleotides are TGCAGCGTTGTCGGGGGTGAGGCGAATGGCTACACCTTC.

The chain is built from TRBV5-6 and TRBJ2-1; no definite D call. Trimming cost V 4 bases and J 0 bases, with 11 bases left between them. Germline CDR1 SGHDT, CDR2 YYEEEE. This CDR3 has 15 amino acids. The CDR3 spells CASSVDPISYNEQFF. The CDR3 DNA reads TGTGCCAGCAGCGTGGACCCTATCTCCTACAATGAGCAGTTCTTC. Together with reference TRBV5-6 and TRBJ2-1, the CDR3 gives the full variable domain: DAGVTQSPTHLIKTRGQQVTLRCSPKSGHDTVSWYQQALGQGPQFIFQYYEEEERQRGNFPDRFSGHQFPNYSSELNVNALLLGDSALYLCASSVDPISYNEQFFGPGTRLTVL.

This clone was detected a few times. This chain uses TRBV5-4 with TRBJ2-2; 9 bases map to TRBD2. Looked up from germline, CDR1 is SGHNT and CDR2 is YYREEE (reference sequence). The junction had 3 bases not matched to a gene; V was cut back by 4 bases and J by 2 bases. The CDR3 sequence is 15 residues long. CDR3: CASSPSGENTGELFF. For the CDR3, the DNA is TGTGCCAGCAGCCCTAGCGGGGAAAACACCGGGGAGCTGTTTTTT.

The chain links TRBV6-5 to TRBJ2-7; 8 bases line up with TRBD1. With V trimmed by 6 bases and J by 0 bases, 7 bases remained unmatched. The CDR3 is made up of 15 amino acids. The germline CDR1 and CDR2 sequences are MNHEY and SVGAGI. The CDR3 sequence is CASRPRDRNSYEQYF. CDR3 nucleotide sequence: TGTGCCAGCAGACCCCGGGACAGGAACTCCTACGAGCAGTACTTC.

V gene TRBV6-5 combines with J gene TRBJ2-3; 8 bases map to TRBD2. This CDR3 comprises 12 residues. V lost 8 bases to trimming and J lost 5 bases; unmatched junction nucleotides: 3. CDR1 and CDR2 (germline): MNHEY, SVGAGI. The CDR3 loop is CASGSGGDTQYF. The CDR3 nucleotides read TGTGCCAGCGGGAGCGGGGGAGATACGCAGTATTTT.

This clone came up a few times. The chain joins TRBV29-1 to TRBJ2-2; no definite D call. V dropped 4 bases and J dropped 1 base, with 10 bases sitting between them. The CDR3 loop spans 14 amino acids. Looked up from germline, CDR1 is SQVTM and CDR2 is ANQGSEA. CDR3: CSVVVGLNTGELFF. In nucleotides, the CDR3 is TGCAGCGTTGTGGTTGGGTTGAACACCGGGGAGCTGTTTTTT.